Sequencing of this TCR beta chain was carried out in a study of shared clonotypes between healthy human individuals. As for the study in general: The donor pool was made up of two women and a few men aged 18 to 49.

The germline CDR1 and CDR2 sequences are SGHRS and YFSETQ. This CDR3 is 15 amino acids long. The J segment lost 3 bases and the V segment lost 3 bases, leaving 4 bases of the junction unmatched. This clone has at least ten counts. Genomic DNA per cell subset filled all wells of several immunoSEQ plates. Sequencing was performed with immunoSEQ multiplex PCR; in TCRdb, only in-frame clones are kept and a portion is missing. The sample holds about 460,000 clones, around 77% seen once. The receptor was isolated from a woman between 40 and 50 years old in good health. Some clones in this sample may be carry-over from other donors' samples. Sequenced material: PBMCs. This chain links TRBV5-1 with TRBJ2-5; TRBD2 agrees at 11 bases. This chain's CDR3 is CASSYGTSGEETQYF. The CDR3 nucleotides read TGCGCCAGCAGCTACGGGACTAGCGGCGAAGAGACCCAGTACTTC. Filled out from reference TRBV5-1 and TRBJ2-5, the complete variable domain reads KAGVTQTPRYLIKTRGQQVTLSCSPISGHRSVSWYQQTPGQGLQFLFEYFSETQRNKGNFPGRFSGRQFSNSRSEMNVSTLELGDSALYLCASSYGTSGEETQYFGPGTRLLVL.